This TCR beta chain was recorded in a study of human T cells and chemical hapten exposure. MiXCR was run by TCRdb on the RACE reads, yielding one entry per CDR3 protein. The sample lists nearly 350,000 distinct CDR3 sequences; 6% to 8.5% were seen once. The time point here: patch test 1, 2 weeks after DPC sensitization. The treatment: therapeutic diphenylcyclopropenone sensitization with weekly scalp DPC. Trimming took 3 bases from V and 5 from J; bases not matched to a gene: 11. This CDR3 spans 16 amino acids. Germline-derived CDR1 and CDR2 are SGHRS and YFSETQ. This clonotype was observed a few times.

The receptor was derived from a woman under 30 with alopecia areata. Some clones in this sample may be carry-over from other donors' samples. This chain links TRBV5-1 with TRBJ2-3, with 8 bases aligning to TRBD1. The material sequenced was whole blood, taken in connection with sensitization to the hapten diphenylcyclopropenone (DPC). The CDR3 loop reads CASSSQPGQGEDTQYF. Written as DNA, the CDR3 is TGCGCCAGCAGCTCCCAGCCCGGACAGGGCGAAGATACGCAGTATTTT.